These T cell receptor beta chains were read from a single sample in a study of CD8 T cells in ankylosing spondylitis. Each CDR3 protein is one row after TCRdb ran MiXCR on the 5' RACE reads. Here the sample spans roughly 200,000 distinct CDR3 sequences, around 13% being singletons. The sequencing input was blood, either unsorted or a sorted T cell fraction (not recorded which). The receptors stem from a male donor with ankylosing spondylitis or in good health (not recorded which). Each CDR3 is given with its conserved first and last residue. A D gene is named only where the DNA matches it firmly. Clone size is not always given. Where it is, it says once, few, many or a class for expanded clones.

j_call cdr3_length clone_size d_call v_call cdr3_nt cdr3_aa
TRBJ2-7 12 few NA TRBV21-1 TGTGCCAGCAGACGGTGGGGGTACGAGCAGTACTTC CASRRWGYEQYF
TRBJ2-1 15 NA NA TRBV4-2 TGTGCCAGCAGCCAGCGCTATTACTCTCCCGATGAGCAGTTCTTC CASSQRYYSPDEQFF
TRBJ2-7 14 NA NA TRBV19 TGTGCCAGTAGTCCTCAGGAACACTCCTACGAGCAGTACTTC CASSPQEHSYEQYF
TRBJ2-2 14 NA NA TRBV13 TGTGCCAGCAGCTTGGGACACCTAACCGGGGAGCTGTTTTTT CASSLGHLTGELFF
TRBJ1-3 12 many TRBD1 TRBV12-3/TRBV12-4 TGTGCCAGCAAGGGACAGGGAGACACCATATATTTT CASKGQGDTIYF
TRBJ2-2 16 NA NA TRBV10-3 TGTGCCATCAGTGACCCAACTCCCGGGGACACCGGGGAGCTGTTTTTT CAISDPTPGDTGELFF
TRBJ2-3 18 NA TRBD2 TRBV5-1 TGCGCCAGCAGCTGGAGACTAGCGGGAGGGCCTTCCCCAGATACGCAGTATTTT CASSWRLAGGPSPDTQYF
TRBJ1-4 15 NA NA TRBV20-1 TGCAGTGCTCGAGAACCAGTGGACAGCAATGAAAAACTGTTTTTT CSAREPVDSNEKLFF
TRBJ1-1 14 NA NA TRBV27 TGTGCCAGCAGTTTCGCTTTTAAGGACACTGAAGCTTTCTTT CASSFAFKDTEAFF
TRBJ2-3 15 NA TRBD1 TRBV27 TGTGCCAGCAGGGACAGGGGGCGTTCGACAGATACGCAGTATTTT CASRDRGRSTDTQYF
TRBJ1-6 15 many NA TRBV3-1 TGTGCCAGCAGCCAATCCCGGGGTGGGAATTCACCCCTCCACTTT CASSQSRGGNSPLHF
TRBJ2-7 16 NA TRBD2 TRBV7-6 TGTGCCAGCAGCTTAGCTGCGCGGGAGGCATTCTACGAGCAGTACTTC CASSLAAREAFYEQYF
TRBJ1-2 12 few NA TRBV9 TGTGCCAGCAGCGCCTTCAGTTATGGCTACACCTTC CASSAFSYGYTF
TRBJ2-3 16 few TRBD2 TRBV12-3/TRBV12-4 TGTGCCAGCAGTTCCCCGGGACTAGCGGGTGCAGATACGCAGTATTTT CASSSPGLAGADTQYF
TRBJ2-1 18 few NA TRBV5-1 TGCGCCAGCAGCTTGATGGGGGTAGCGCCCCCGAGGTACAATGAGCAGTTCTTC CASSLMGVAPPRYNEQFF
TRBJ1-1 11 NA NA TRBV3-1 TGTGCCAGCAGCCAAAGCACTGAAGCTTTCTTT CASSQSTEAFF
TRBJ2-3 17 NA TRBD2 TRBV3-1 TGTGCCAGCAGCCACCCGCCGCCGGGGGGGCAAGAAGATACGCAGTATTTT CASSHPPPGGQEDTQYF